Below, one T cell receptor beta chain is given with its context. Both TCRalpha and TCRbeta chains were reverse transcribed with V-gene-specific primers. It was with a constant-region primer and a V-primer adapter that TCRs were amplified over around 18 PCR cycles. In TCRdb, the reads were re-called with MiXCR into one record per CDR3 protein. The sample shows 95,000 to 100,000 distinct CDR3 sequences, around 21% of them seen only once. Time point reported: after trial treatment. Treatment in this sample: LDRT plus nivolumab, ipilimumab, low-dose cyclophosphamide and aspirin (RACIN trial). Every donor was treated with nivolumab, ipilimumab, aspirin, low-dose cyclophosphamide and also low-dose radiotherapy. Eligible patients bore advanced solid tumors devoid of tumor-infiltrating lymphocytes. This sample is drawn from a study of low-dose radiotherapy and immunotherapy resistance in tumors. For the study at large: Cohort 1 received 0.5 Gy per fraction every 2 weeks, totaling 6.5 Gy. Patients took 300 mg oral aspirin daily for four cycles from cycle 1 day 1.

Looked up from germline, CDR1 is DFQATT and CDR2 is SNEGSKA (reference sequence). The CDR3 is 22 amino acids. The V end lost 0 bases, the J end lost 1 base, and 33 bases lay between the germline ends. Sequencing used PBMCs, obtained after low-dose radiotherapy plus immunotherapy. This chain links TRBV20-1 with TRBJ1-1, with D possibly matching TRBD1 (6 bases). The receptor comes from a male donor with prostate cancer. Written as DNA, the CDR3 is TGCAGTGCTAGAGATCGTAGCGGGGGCGCCAGCAGCTTAACCCCCGGGAACACTGAAGCTTTCTTT. Amino acids: CSARDRSGGASSLTPGNTEAFF.